The clone carrying this TCR beta chain came up a few times. The junction shows a germline mismatch at one end, possibly a read error. Healthy Caucasians from Russia aged about 6 to 90 served as donors. PBMCs, at least 6 million per sample, were isolated. This entry comes from a study of blood T cells in healthy people across ages. Then a second PCR, running about 7 to 11 cycles, was carried out with a sample-barcoded 5' primer and a J-beta primer mix. A single record per CDR3 protein comes from TCRdb applying MiXCR to the 5' RACE reads. This sample has 760,000 or so distinct CDR3 sequences, with 20% to 25% found just once. The CDR3 has 16 amino acids. From germline, CDR1 is MNHEY and CDR2 SVGAGI. This sample also belongs to another study, concerning T cells of mothers and their children.

Sequenced sample: blood. This clonotype originated in a boy between 5 and 17 years old in good health. The chain has TRBV6-5 and TRBJ2-5; 8 bases fit TRBD2. CDR3 DNA sequence: TGTGCCAGCAGTTACCGTAGGGCTAGCGGGTACAATGAGCGGTTCTTC. Translating it yields CASSYRRASGYNERFF.